A selection of T cell receptor beta chains follows, all from one sample in a study of cytotoxic CD8 clonotypes in ibrutinib-treated CLL. Sequencing was performed with immunoSEQ multiplex PCR; in TCRdb, only in-frame clones are kept and a portion is missing. The sample lists hundreds of thousands of clones, under 80% seen once, with over 15% in the top ten. The sample here was PBMCs, taken after 24 months of ibrutinib treatment. Receptor source: a human donor with chronic lymphocytic leukemia. Each CDR3 is given with its conserved first and last residue. The size of a clone is reported for some rows only, either as once, few or many, or as a class for expanded clones.

TRBV2	once	TRBJ1-3	CASSDNAGNTIYF
TRBV27	.	TRBJ2-7	CASQPASGEGDEQYF
TRBV28	once	TRBJ1-3	CASSLPQSVTTIYF
TRBV29-1	.	TRBJ2-1	CSGRQPVYNEQFF
TRBV28	few	TRBJ1-2	CASSLRDSNNYGYTF
TRBV30	.	TRBJ1-1	CAWSVRLGATEAFF
TRBV7-2	once	TRBJ1-2	CASSFVRGTGDGYTF
TRBV6-1	.	TRBJ1-5	CASIGTVYQPQHF
TRBV28	.	TRBJ1-5	CASGGFPSNQPQHF
TRBV13	few	TRBJ1-5	CASSGNNQPQHF
TRBV5-1	.	TRBJ2-7	CASSLDTGGHPYEQYF
TRBV27	.	TRBJ1-2	CASSAGPDYGYTF
TRBV7-9	.	TRBJ1-2	CASSPDRGRGIPYGYTF
TRBV9	.	TRBJ2-7	CASSVGGLAGGPSSYEQYF
TRBV7-9	.	TRBJ2-1	CASTSLEDSSYNEQFF
TRBV7-9	.	TRBJ2-5	CASSLSAAKVETQYF
TRBV30	.	TRBJ1-1	CAWSVQGDTEAFF
TRBV19	.	TRBJ2-7	CASSIVRDSYEQYF
TRBV27	.	TRBJ2-7	CASSPSGLAGGEQYF
TRBV5-1	.	TRBJ2-5	CASSLQVSQETQYF
TRBV7-3	.	TRBJ2-6	CASSTAGTRSGANVLTF
TRBV27	.	TRBJ2-7	CASTISSGGPHEQYF
TRBV7-8	few	TRBJ1-3	CASSLLRGQASYSSGNTIYF
TRBV29-1	few	TRBJ2-3	CSGTSGTFTQYF
TRBV11-3	once	TRBJ2-2	CASGTDSRRGGELFF
TRBV7-2	once	TRBJ2-3	CASSFRLAGNTDTQYF
TRBV11-2	.	TRBJ1-1	CASSLNAEAFF
TRBV29-1	.	TRBJ2-3	CSGAWLAGQDTQYF
TRBV23-1	.	TRBJ2-7	CASSHLHRDYNEQYF
TRBV27	few	TRBJ2-7	CASSLSAGNSYEQYF
TRBV28	.	TRBJ2-2	CASRGSFRDGELFF
TRBV25-1	once	TRBJ2-5	CASRGDRRVQETQYF
TRBV28	.	TRBJ1-5	CASSLQGQAQPQHF
TRBV29-1	.	TRBJ2-3	CSVGLAGGMIDTQYF
TRBV6-1	.	TRBJ2-7	CASSEVGSSSYEQYF
TRBV27	.	TRBJ1-5	CASSLQTGLRPQHF
TRBV6-6	.	TRBJ1-5	CAGARGGFEPQHF
TRBV20-1	.	TRBJ2-1	CSGARDGEQFF
TRBV6-5	.	TRBJ2-3	CASSPGLAQDTQYF
TRBV10-3	.	TRBJ2-7	CATYRGTLDYEQYF
TRBV11-2	.	TRBJ2-1	CASSASGTSRAQFF
TRBV6-5	.	TRBJ1-1	CASSYSPSLGGTEAFF
TRBV5-1	.	TRBJ2-2	CASSSSLTGELFF
TRBV20-1	.	TRBJ2-7	CSAPDEREQYF
TRBV27	few	TRBJ2-1	CASSLGGMGNEQFF
TRBV19	.	TRBJ1-6	CASRSGDNSPLHF
TRBV7-9	.	TRBJ2-7	CASSPRTDASEQYF
TRBV7-9	.	TRBJ2-7	CASSPLSGTGSYEQYF
TRBV25-1	few	TRBJ1-5	CASSEGSAPYQPQHF
TRBV28	few	TRBJ1-4	CASSQGARSNEKLFF
TRBV20-1	.	TRBJ1-1	CSAQGKTEAFF
TRBV27	.	TRBJ2-7	CASSWGTSGMYEQYF
TRBV5-6	few	TRBJ2-7	CASSLGQSPYEQYF
TRBV5-1	.	TRBJ2-7	CASSLGEYSYEQYF
TRBV28	.	TRBJ1-2	CASSLLQGRGYTF
TRBV28	.	TRBJ1-2	CASRMTPNYGYTF
TRBV28	once	TRBJ2-7	CASSLRGAGDLWGEQYF
TRBV7-9	.	TRBJ2-3	CASTPLQTDTQYF
TRBV5-1	.	TRBJ2-7	CASSFNGAEQYF
TRBV18	.	TRBJ2-3	CASSPEQGGTDTQYF